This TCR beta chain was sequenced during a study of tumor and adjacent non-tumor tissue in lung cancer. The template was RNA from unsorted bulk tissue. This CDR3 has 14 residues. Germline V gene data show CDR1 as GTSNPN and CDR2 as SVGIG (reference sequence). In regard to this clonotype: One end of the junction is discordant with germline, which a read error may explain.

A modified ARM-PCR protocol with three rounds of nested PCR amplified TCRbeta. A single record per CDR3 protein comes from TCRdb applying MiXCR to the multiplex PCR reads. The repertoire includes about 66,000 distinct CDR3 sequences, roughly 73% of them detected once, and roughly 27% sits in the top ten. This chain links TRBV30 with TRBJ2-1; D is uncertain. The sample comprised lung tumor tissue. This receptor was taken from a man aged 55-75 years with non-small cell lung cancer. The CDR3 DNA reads TGTGCCTGGAGTGTAGGGCTAACGGCCAATGGGCAGTTCTTC. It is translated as CAWSVGLTANGQFF.